Presented here are 23 T cell receptor beta chains from one specimen sequenced in a study of cytomegalovirus exposure and HLA in healthy donors. PCR was performed using 60 Vbeta and 13 Jbeta primers. Profiled with immunoSEQ multiplex PCR; TCRdb holds only in-frame clones, not every one. This table holds tens of thousands of clones, over 65% found once. The sequenced sample consisted of PBMCs. The receptor source for this set is a man aged 55-75 years in good health and CMV-seronegative.

V and J are TRBV6-1 and TRBJ1-3; TRBD1 is a possible D gene (5 bases). The CDR3 contains 14 residues. Germline values: CDR1 MNHNS, CDR2 SASEGT. Deletions cut 6 bases from V and 0 bases from J, with 9 bases between. This CDR3 reads CASSGGISGNTIYF. The CDR3 region has the DNA TGTGCCAGCAGCGGGGGGATCTCTGGAAACACCATATATTTT.

The rearrangement uses TRBV6-6 and TRBJ1-6; D remains ambiguous. Trimming removed 8 bases from V and 7 bases from J, with 9 bases in between. Germline-derived CDR1 and CDR2 are MNHNY and SVGAGI (reference sequence). The CDR3 length is 12 residues. CDR3 nucleotide sequence: TGTGCCAGCGAGGCAGAGAATTCACCCCTCCACTTT. The encoded protein is CASEAENSPLHF.

This clone was observed once. The genes are TRBV7-2 and TRBJ2-1; 8 bases match TRBD2. This CDR3 region has 15 residues. Germline values: CDR1 SGHTA, CDR2 FQGNSA. Losses at the gene ends were 5 bases for V and 10 bases for J; bases not matched to a gene: 13. The CDR3 reads CASSPTRTSQTEQFF. CDR3 sequence (DNA): TGTGCCAGCAGCCCCACTCGGACTAGCCAGACCGAGCAGTTCTTC. The whole variable domain, filled in from reference TRBV7-2 and TRBJ2-1, reads GAGVSQSPSNKVTEKGKDVELRCDPISGHTALYWYRQSLGQGLEFLIYFQGNSAPDKSGLPSDRFSAERTGGSVSTLTIQRTQQEDSAVYLCASSPTRTSQTEQFFGPGTRLTVL.

This clone was picked up one time. The chain recombines TRBV7-6 with TRBJ1-3; 7 bases agree with TRBD1. V lost 3 bases to trimming and J lost 4 bases; unmatched junction nucleotides: 12. This CDR3 has 17 residues. CDR1 SGHVS and CDR2 FNYEAQ come from the germline V gene. CDR3 amino acids: CASSFQRQGWIGNTIYF. CDR3 sequence (DNA): TGTGCCAGCAGCTTCCAGAGACAGGGATGGATCGGAAACACCATATATTTT.

With respect to this clone: The junction differs from germline at one of its ends, possibly a read error. The chain joins TRBV7-9 to TRBJ2-3; weak D call: TRBD2 (6 bases). This CDR3 is 16 amino acids long. Germline CDR1 SEHNR, CDR2 FQNEAQ (reference sequence). DNA for the CDR3: TGTGCCCGCAGTCTGACTAGTCGGACTAGCACAGATACGCAGTATTTT. As protein: CARSLTSRTSTDTQYF.

This chain links TRBV5-5 with TRBJ1-2, with 10 bases that match TRBD1. The CDR3 runs 14 residues. Germline V gene sequence: CDR1 SGHKS, CDR2 YYEKEE (reference sequence). V gave up 4 bases and J gave up 4 bases; unmatched junction bases: 4. CDR3 DNA sequence: TGTGCCAGCAGCCCTGGACAGGGGGGCTATGGCTACACCTTC. Amino acids: CASSPGQGGYGYTF. The variable domain in full, with the rest retrieved from reference TRBV5-5 and TRBJ1-2, is DAGVTQSPTHLIKTRGQQVTLRCSPISGHKSVSWYQQVLGQGPQFIFQYYEKEERGRGNFPDRFSARQFPNYSSELNVNALLLGDSALYLCASSPGQGGYGYTFGSGTRLTVV.

As for this clone: One junction end does not reproduce the germline sequence, and a read error may be involved. V is TRBV14 and J is TRBJ1-1, with a weak D call TRBD1 (6 bases). Germline-derived CDR1 and CDR2 are SGHDN and FVKESK. CDR3 length: 15 amino acids. The CDR3 region has the DNA TGTACCAGCAGCCCGAACAGGGTCGTGAACACTGAAGCTTTCTTT. Protein product: CTSSPNRVVNTEAFF.

The CDR3 DNA sequence: TGTGCCAGCTCACCATTTTCTTCGGCGGGAGGCGGGGAGCTGTTTTTT. Translating it yields CASSPFSSAGGGELFF. The J gene is TRBJ2-2, the V gene TRBV18; TRBD2 agrees at 8 bases. V lost 2 bases and J lost 7; bases outside the gene matches: 9. The CDR3 has 16 residues. Looked up from germline, CDR1 is KGHSH and CDR2 is LQKENI.

The J gene is TRBJ2-1, the V gene TRBV5-4, with TRBD1 matching over 7 bases. This CDR3 spans 13 amino acids. Germline assignment: CDR1 SGHNT and CDR2 YYREEE (reference sequence). Unmatched junction bases numbered 7, after V lost 5 bases and J lost 8 bases. DNA of the CDR3: TGTGCCAGCAGTTCCGACAGGGAAGATGAGCAGTTCTTC. Amino acids: CASSSDREDEQFF.

The rearrangement joins TRBV5-1 to TRBJ2-1; 8 bases are a match to TRBD2. This CDR3 is 13 amino acids long. Germline V gene data show CDR1 as SGHRS and CDR2 as YFSETQ. After removal of 7 bases from V and 9 bases from J, the junction contained 9 bases not matched to a gene. CDR3 nucleotides: TGCGCCAGCCAACATACCCGGGAGGGTGAGCAGTTCTTC. This sequence encodes CASQHTREGEQFF.

This clone appeared a few times. The chain joins TRBV4-1 to TRBJ2-5; 10 bases fit TRBD2. The germline V gene has CDR1 MGHRA and CDR2 YSYEKL. V was clipped by 2 bases and J by 3 bases; unmatched bases: 3. The CDR3 spans 15 residues. The CDR3 loop is CASSQLAGVEETQYF. The CDR3, as DNA: TGCGCCAGCAGCCAACTAGCGGGGGTCGAAGAGACCCAGTACTTC.

The chain is built from TRBV19 and TRBJ1-2; 10 bases line up with TRBD1. V was clipped by 4 bases and J by 0 bases; unmatched bases: 5. The CDR3 is made up of 16 amino acids. CDR1 is LNHDA and CDR2 is SQIVND in the germline V gene (reference sequence). CDR3 DNA: TGTGCCAGTAGTAAACCCGGGACAGGGGCTAACTATGGCTACACCTTC. It yields the protein CASSKPGTGANYGYTF.

This clone was seen just once. J is TRBJ2-7 and V is TRBV14; the match to TRBD1 covers 10 bases. This CDR3 is built from 14 residues. Germline CDR1 and CDR2: SGHDN and FVKESK. V was pared by 1 base and J by 3 bases, with 0 bases of the junction left unmatched. CDR3 coding DNA: TGTGCCAGCAGCCAAGGGACAGGGGGCTACGAGCAGTACTTC. This encodes CASSQGTGGYEQYF.

The chain is built from TRBV29-1 and TRBJ2-1, with 8 bases aligning to TRBD1. V was clipped by 6 bases and J by 9 bases; unmatched bases: 7. From germline, CDR1 is SQVTM and CDR2 ANQGSEA. There are 12 residues in the CDR3. CDR3 nucleotides: TGCAGCGTCCTGACAGGGGCGAGTGAGCAGTTCTTC. Amino acid sequence: CSVLTGASEQFF.

This sequence joins TRBV7-8 and TRBJ1-4; the match to TRBD1 covers 9 bases. Germline-derived CDR1 and CDR2 are SGHVS and FQNEAQ. CDR3 length equals 14 residues. Losses at the gene ends were 10 bases for V and 8 bases for J; bases not matched to a gene: 11. This CDR3 reads CATRKRDRGEKLFF. Written as DNA, the CDR3 is TGTGCCACCCGTAAACGCGACAGGGGGGAAAAACTGTTTTTT.

The chain couples TRBV6-5 to TRBJ1-1, with a possible D match to TRBD1 (6 bases). Germline V lookup: CDR1 MNHEY, CDR2 SVGAGI. Between the trimmed V and J ends, which lost 0 bases and 7 bases, there was a span of 18 bases. The CDR3 spans 16 residues. CDR3 sequence (DNA): TGTGCCAGCAGTTACTCTCGACGGGGGGCGAGGAGTGAAGCTTTCTTT. Amino acid sequence: CASSYSRRGARSEAFF.

By share of the sample, this clone is medium-sized. The V gene is TRBV5-6, the J gene TRBJ2-1; no reliable D call. The CDR3 length is 12 residues. The V end was cut by 5 bases, the J end by 4 bases, with 7 bases between. The V gene's germline CDR1 is SGHDT and CDR2 YYEEEE. The CDR3 protein is CASRNLYNEQFF. Written as DNA, the CDR3 is TGTGCCAGCAGAAACCTATACAATGAGCAGTTCTTC.

This chain links TRBV7-3 with TRBJ1-1; D perhaps matches TRBD1 (6 bases). V was trimmed by 2 bases and J by 11 bases, leaving 15 bases between them. The CDR3 sequence is 13 residues long. Germline loops: CDR1 SGHTA, CDR2 FQGTGA. The CDR3 nucleotides read TGTGCCAGCAGCTTACAGGAGGACAGTCGGGCTTTCTTT. It specifies CASSLQEDSRAFF.

The genes are TRBV10-2 and TRBJ2-5, with D unclear. The CDR3 loop spans 12 amino acids. The V and J ends lost 3 bases and 7 bases respectively, with 9 bases between them. Germline CDR1 is WSHSY and CDR2 is SAAADI. CDR3 sequence (DNA): TGCGCCAGCAGTGACCCCGGTCGGACCCAGTACTTC. Translation gives CASSDPGRTQYF.

Only a few counts were recorded for this clone. V is TRBV4-1 and J is TRBJ1-1; 7 nucleotides line up with TRBD1. CDR3 size: 17 residues. CDR1 MGHRA and CDR2 YSYEKL come from the germline V gene. After removal of 5 bases from V and 1 base from J, the junction contained 13 bases not matched to a gene. The CDR3 loop is CASSFRGQQGGNTEAFF. The CDR3 region has the DNA TGCGCCAGCAGCTTCAGAGGCCAGCAGGGGGGGAACACTGAAGCTTTCTTT.

This clone showed up just a few times. The CDR3 is CASSIGAGALYEQYF. CDR3 DNA sequence: TGTGCCAGTAGTATTGGCGCAGGGGCACTATACGAGCAGTACTTC. The V and J genes are TRBV19 and TRBJ2-7; possibly TRBD1 for D (6 bases). Germline V gene lookup returns CDR1 LNHDA and CDR2 SQIVND (reference sequence). CDR3 size: 15 residues. V gave up 3 bases and J gave up 4 bases, with 16 bases separating them.

V is TRBV5-1 and J is TRBJ2-2; 8 positions agree with TRBD2. The CDR3 is made up of 14 amino acids. Germline CDR1 reads SGHRS; CDR2 reads YFSETQ. Germline trimming cut 1 base from V and 5 bases from J; bases unmatched to any gene: 1. The CDR3 DNA follows: TGCGCCAGCAGCTTGCGGGAGGGGACCGGGGAGCTGTTTTTT. Residues: CASSLREGTGELFF.

The chain recombines TRBV2 with TRBJ1-2; weak D call: TRBD1 (6 bases). Deletions cut 2 bases from V and 6 bases from J, with 13 bases between. Germline loops: CDR1 SNHLY, CDR2 FYNNEI. This CDR3 spans 14 amino acids. For the CDR3, the DNA is TGTGCCAGCAGTGAATCCGGCGGGGGCCATGGCTACACCTTC. Its translation: CASSESGGGHGYTF. Complete variable domain (other parts from reference TRBV2 and TRBJ1-2): EPEVTQTPSHQVTQMGQEVILRCVPISNHLYFYWYRQILGQKVEFLVSFYNNEISEKSEIFDDQFSVERPDGSNFTLKIRSTKLEDSAMYFCASSESGGGHGYTFGSGTRLTVV.